This T cell receptor (beta chain) originates from a study of T cell responses to AZD1222 COVID-19 vaccine (dated by TCRdb to the early 2020s). For the study in its entirety: A total of 233 trial participants underwent TCR sequencing, of whom approximately 200 had received two doses of AZD1222 and 26 had received two doses of the MenACWY control vaccine. Trial participants were enrolled into age subgroups of 18-55, 56-69 and 70-plus years, which contained approximately 150, 28 and 58 TCR-sequenced participants, respectively. Paper-wide results and their limitations: Vaccine-associated CD4 TCRs spanned the whole spike protein, with dominant responses in regions 160-218 and 743-854. No day 14 peak-response samples were available, so repertoires were characterized only after the peak T cell response. Most participants were white British and females outnumbered males, and the authors suggested that clonal diversity may have been underestimated. Epitopes outside the regions mutated in the B.1.351 and B.1.1.7 variants were reportedly recognized by nearly half of the unique spike-specific TCRs. Conclusions about previously exposed vaccinees are limited, since just 6 or 7 AZD1222 recipients were seropositive for SARS-CoV-2 at baseline. A significant rise in spike-specific TCR breadth and depth was observed after two AZD1222 doses relative to day 0 and relative to MenACWY recipients. The 56-69-year group was small, and its depth increase did not reach significance, likely because of low power.

As regards this clone: Its antigen has not been determined. Base quality data are lacking; no much larger clone is found one base away.

The time point label, as the study defines it: about 28 days (+/-7) after the second vaccine dose. Explained via the paper, the treatment or condition label denotes: meningococcal conjugate vaccine given as trial control. The vaccinee samples were drawn from two UK trials, COV001 and COV002, one of which was a single-blind randomized controlled phase 2/3 trial testing AZD1222 (ChAdOx1 nCoV-19) in healthy adults. For TCRbeta chain sequencing, PBMC samples from trial participants were taken at day 0 and at day 28 after the second dose. Counted from cysteine to phenylalanine, this CDR3 has 15 amino acids. Left in the record is the CDR3 DNA by itself, 45 bases read in frame from the first base. Here V drops 3 bases and J drops 5 bases, and the junction holds 6 bases not matched to any gene. CDR1 and CDR2, looked up from the germline V gene, are WSHSY and SAAADI. The CDR3 regions of human TCRbeta chains were analyzed by immunosequencing. The paper's data handling went like this. TCRs in the repertoires were compared against a reference library of SARS-CoV-2-specific TCRs that had been generated with the MIRA antigen-specificity platform. Breadth was defined as the fraction of unique TCRs that were SARS-CoV-2-associated. Depth was defined as the fraction of total T cells that were SARS-CoV-2-associated. Using the MIRA data, each spike-specific TCR was assigned both to the spike region to which the TCR was reactive and to a CD4 or CD8 class. Log10-transformed breadth and depth values were compared by one-way ANOVA with Sidak's multiple comparisons tests. The table comes from immuneACCESS by way of TCRdb, which keeps in-frame sequences with V and J called. Part of the clones is missing from these tables; in studies checked, under half for an unresolved V gene and the rest for unknown reasons. Clone size and the V and J calls come from that table; the DNA yielded D and trimming. The sample table shows some 140,000 clones, and roughly 85% are seen once. The top ten clones comprise around 8% of the sample.

Recombination linked TRBV10-2 to TRBJ2-3, with 9 bases aligning to TRBD2. The sample here was peripheral blood, taken 28 days after the second dose of the MenACWY control vaccine. This sequence originates from an adult who received the MenACWY meningococcal vaccine as a control. The bases are TGCGCCAGCAGTGAAAACCTAGCGGGGCAAGATACGCAGTATTTT. Its protein reads: CASSENLAGQDTQYF.